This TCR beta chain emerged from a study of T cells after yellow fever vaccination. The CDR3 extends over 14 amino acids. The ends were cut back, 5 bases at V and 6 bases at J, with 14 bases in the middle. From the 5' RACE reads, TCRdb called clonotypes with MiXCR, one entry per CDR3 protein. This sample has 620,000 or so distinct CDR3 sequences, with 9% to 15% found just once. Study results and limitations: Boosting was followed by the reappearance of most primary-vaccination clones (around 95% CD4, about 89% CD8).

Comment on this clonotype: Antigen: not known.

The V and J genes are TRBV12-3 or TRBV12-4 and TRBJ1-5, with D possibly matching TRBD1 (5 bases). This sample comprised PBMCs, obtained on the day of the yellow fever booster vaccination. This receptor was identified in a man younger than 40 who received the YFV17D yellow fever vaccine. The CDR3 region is CASSATVRRQPQHF. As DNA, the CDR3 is TGTGCCAGCAGTGCGACAGTCCGGCGTCAGCCCCAGCATTTT.